These T cell receptor beta chains were read from a single sample in a study of blood T cell repertoires in COVID-19. Only in-frame clones appear in the TCRdb table, and some are missing; sequencing was by immunoSEQ multiplex PCR. The repertoire consists of 40,000 to 60,000 clones, with around 85% occurring once and the leading ten covering 5% to 7%. Sequenced input: peripheral blood. Source of these receptors: a woman in her fifties or sixties with acute or convalescent COVID-19. Both conserved end residues are part of each CDR3. D genes are given only for firm matches. Where a row states a size, it is once, few, many or the class of an expanded clone; other rows omit it.

j_gene | v_gene | d_gene | abundance | CDR3nt | CDR3aa
TRBJ1-2 | TRBV12-3/TRBV12-4 | - | - | TGTGCCAGCAGTTTTCAGGGGCGCGATGGCTACACCTTC | CASSFQGRDGYTF
TRBJ1-2 | TRBV29-1 | TRBD1 | once | TGCAGCGTTACACCTGGGACACAGGGGGCTGGTGGCTACACCTTC | CSVTPGTQGAGGYTF
TRBJ1-5 | TRBV6-6 | - | - | TGTGCCAGCACTGGGGGGAACGACAATCAGCCCCAGCATTTT | CASTGGNDNQPQHF
TRBJ2-1 | TRBV7-8 | - | - | TGTGCCAGCAGCTTGTACTGGGGGGGCGATTACAATGAGCAGTTCTTC | CASSLYWGGDYNEQFF
TRBJ2-5 | TRBV19 | TRBD2 | few | TGTGCCAGTAGTATTGGCCGGGAGGGTAGTCAAGAGACCCAGTACTTC | CASSIGREGSQETQYF
TRBJ2-7 | TRBV5-4 | TRBD2 | - | TGTGCCAGCAACTCCGGCGGGAGAAACGAAAGGGAGTACTTC | CASNSGGRNEREYF
TRBJ2-3 | TRBV6-5 | TRBD2 | few | TGTGCCAGCAGTTACATGGCGGGAGGGCCTAAAGATACGCAGTATTTT | CASSYMAGGPKDTQYF
TRBJ1-3 | TRBV30 | - | - | TGTGCCTGCCCAGTTAACTCTGGAAACACCATATATTTT | CACPVNSGNTIYF
TRBJ2-4 | TRBV7-9 | - | - | TGTGCCAGCAGCTTAGGGACAGCTTGGGACATTCAGTACTTC | CASSLGTAWDIQYF
TRBJ2-7 | TRBV7-9 | - | - | TGTGCCAGCAGCCACCCCGAAGGAGGGGAGAGCTCCTACGAGCAGTACTTC | CASSHPEGGESSYEQYF
TRBJ1-4 | TRBV29-1 | - | - | TGCAGCGTCGTGGGGGGGGCGTATGAAAAACTGTTTTTT | CSVVGGAYEKLFF
TRBJ2-7 | TRBV6-4 | - | - | TGTGCCAGCCGAGCCCGGGACTCAATCCGTCGTCCCGCCTACGAGCAGTACTTC | CASRARDSIRRPAYEQYF
TRBJ1-1 | TRBV4-2 | TRBD1 | - | TGTGCCAGCAGCCAGCCGGGACAGGGAAGTGAAGCTTTCTTT | CASSQPGQGSEAFF
TRBJ2-3 | TRBV7-2 | - | - | TGTGCCAGCAGCTTTGGGAGGCGGGGAGATACGCAGTATTTT | CASSFGRRGDTQYF
TRBJ1-1 | TRBV6-6 | TRBD1 | - | TGTGCCAGCAGTTACACAGGGGGCCGTTTAGAAGCTTTCTTT | CASSYTGGRLEAFF
TRBJ1-4 | TRBV6-5 | - | - | TGTGCCAGCAGCTCGGGGGAAAAACTGTTTTTT | CASSSGEKLFF
TRBJ2-7 | TRBV18 | TRBD1 | - | TGTGCCAGCTCCCTGACAGGGACCTACGAGCAGTACTTC | CASSLTGTYEQYF
TRBJ2-2 | TRBV5-1 | TRBD2 | once | TGCGCCAGCAGCTTGGCCCGACTAGCGGGCACCGGGGAGCTGTTTTTT | CASSLARLAGTGELFF
TRBJ1-1 | TRBV11-2 | - | - | TGTGCCAGCAGCTTAGGGGTCGGGGATAACACTGAAGCTTTCTTT | CASSLGVGDNTEAFF
TRBJ2-1 | TRBV4-3 | TRBD2 | - | TGCGCCAGCAGCCAAGATTTAGCGGGAGGGCCAGCTACTGAGCAGTTCTTC | CASSQDLAGGPATEQFF
TRBJ2-3 | TRBV7-8 | - | - | TGTGCCAGCAGCTTAGTTACAGGGAGCCCCACAGATACGCAGTATTTT | CASSLVTGSPTDTQYF
TRBJ2-1 | TRBV9 | TRBD2 | - | TGTGCCAGCAGCGTAGGCCCGACTAGCGGGACCAATGAGCAGTTCTTC | CASSVGPTSGTNEQFF